Each of the 7 T cell receptor beta chains below was sequenced from the same sample in a study of T cell repertoires in cytomegalovirus infection (dated by TCRdb to about 2019). These receptors are not linked to any known antigen. The meaning of the sample's treatment or condition label: in vitro stimulation with specific CMV peptide epitopes to enrich CMV-specific T cells. The sequencer listed for this sample is Illumina HiSeq 1500. TCRdb cleaned the public reads at Q25 with fastp, built clones with MiXCR and kept in-frame beta chains. Each entry is one CDR3 protein sequence, shown with its most common DNA and genes. The sample table records around 800,000 distinct CDR3 sequences; about 31% of these occur just once. Of the sample, 9.5% to 15% falls within the top ten clones. The specimen was cultured CD8+ T cells from PBMCs, collected from culture after CMV antigen stimulation. These receptors all stem from a human donor in good health (CMV status not recorded). Some clones in this sample may be carry-over from other donors' samples.

This clonotype was observed at least ten times. The V gene is TRBV7-8, the J gene TRBJ2-3, with unresolved D. The V end lost 5 bases, the J end lost 3 bases, and 9 bases lay between the germline ends. The CDR3 has 13 amino acids. CDR1 and CDR2 (germline): SGHVS, FQNEAQ. The CDR3 loop is CASSQTNTDTQYF. CDR3 DNA: TGTGCCAGCAGCCAAACAAATACAGATACGCAGTATTTT.

This chain joins TRBV12-5 and TRBJ2-7, with D perhaps matching TRBD2 (5 bases). The CDR3 runs 13 residues. The germline CDR1 and CDR2 sequences are LGHNT and FRNRAP. The V and J ends lost 7 bases and 6 bases respectively, with 16 bases between them. The CDR3 DNA reads TGTGCTAGTGCCCCATGGGAGTTCAGCGAGCAGTACTTC. Protein sequence: CASAPWEFSEQYF.

This clonotype was seen ten or more times. In DNA form, the CDR3 reads TGTGCCAGCAGCTCCCCCGGGGGAACGACCTACGAGCAGTACTTC. Translated: CASSSPGGTTYEQYF. This chain connects TRBV7-2 to TRBJ2-7, with D tentatively TRBD2 (6 bases). The CDR3 has 15 amino acids. The germline CDR1 and CDR2 sequences are SGHTA and FQGNSA. The V and J ends lost 4 bases and 2 bases respectively, with 15 bases between them.

This clonotype was observed a few times. V usage is TRBV12-3 or TRBV12-4 and J usage is TRBJ2-3; D is uncertain. CDR3 length: 14 amino acids. The V end was cut by 3 bases, the J end by 3 bases, with 10 bases between. Here the CDR3 DNA reads TGTGCCAGCAGTTTTCTTTCTTCAACAGATACGCAGTATTTT. This codes for CASSFLSSTDTQYF.

This sequence joins TRBV11-2 and TRBJ1-3; D call uncertain. Per the germline V gene, CDR1 is SGHAT and CDR2 is FQNNGV. The CDR3 runs 18 residues. Trimming shortened V by 0 bases and J by 2 bases, and 17 bases separated the two germline ends. CDR3 sequence (DNA): TGTGCCAGCAGCTTAGATAGGTTTTCGGAGACACCTGGAAACACCATATATTTT. Amino acids: CASSLDRFSETPGNTIYF.

The V and J genes are TRBV16 and TRBJ1-2; 8 nucleotides align to TRBD1. V lost 4 bases to trimming and J lost 0 bases; unmatched junction nucleotides: 4. The CDR3 covers 15 residues. CDR1 is KGHSY, CDR2 FQNENV, per germline. Here the CDR3 reads CASSRRDRTNYGYTF. In nucleotides, the CDR3 is TGTGCCAGCAGCCGAAGGGACAGGACTAACTATGGCTACACCTTC. Full variable domain (remainder filled in from reference TRBV16 and TRBJ1-2): GEEVAQTPKHLVRGEGQKAKLYCAPIKGHSYVFWYQQVLKNEFKFLISFQNENVFDETGMPKERFSAKCLPNSPCSLEIQATKLEDSAVYFCASSRRDRTNYGYTFGSGTRLTVV.

The sample holds a few counts of this clonotype. This chain joins TRBV27 and TRBJ1-1; D gene unclear. This CDR3 has 15 residues. V lost 5 bases and J 4 bases, leaving 17 bases between the germline ends. Per germline, CDR1 MNHEY and CDR2 SMNVEV (reference sequence). In DNA, the CDR3 is TGTGCCAGCAGTCACCTTCCGGGAGGCGGCACTGAAGCTTTCTTT. Its translation: CASSHLPGGGTEAFF.